This T cell receptor beta chain derives from a study of CD8+CD57+ T cells in acquired aplastic anemia. The CDR3 loop spans 15 amino acids. V shed 5 bases and J shed 3 bases, with 16 bases lying between them. CDR1 and CDR2 (germline): SNHLY, FYNNEI. According to the study, genomic DNA was the template for TCR beta VDJ and CDR3 profiling. One entry per CDR3 protein, called by TCRdb with MiXCR from the reads. The repertoire holds 40,000 to 45,000 distinct CDR3 sequences, with approximately 71% as singletons. The origin of this receptor is a human donor in good health, serving as a control. Sequences were obtained from sorted CD4+, CD8+, or CD8+CD57+ T cells (not recorded which) from PBMCs. This chain uses TRBV2 with TRBJ1-2; D is unresolved. The CDR3 sequence is CASSHRLAGYYGYTF. The CDR3 region has the DNA TGTGCCAGCAGTCATAGACTAGCGGGGTACTATGGCTACACCTTC. Complete variable domain (other parts from reference TRBV2 and TRBJ1-2): EPEVTQTPSHQVTQMGQEVILRCVPISNHLYFYWYRQILGQKVEFLVSFYNNEISEKSEIFDDQFSVERPDGSNFTLKIRSTKLEDSAMYFCASSHRLAGYYGYTFGSGTRLTVV.